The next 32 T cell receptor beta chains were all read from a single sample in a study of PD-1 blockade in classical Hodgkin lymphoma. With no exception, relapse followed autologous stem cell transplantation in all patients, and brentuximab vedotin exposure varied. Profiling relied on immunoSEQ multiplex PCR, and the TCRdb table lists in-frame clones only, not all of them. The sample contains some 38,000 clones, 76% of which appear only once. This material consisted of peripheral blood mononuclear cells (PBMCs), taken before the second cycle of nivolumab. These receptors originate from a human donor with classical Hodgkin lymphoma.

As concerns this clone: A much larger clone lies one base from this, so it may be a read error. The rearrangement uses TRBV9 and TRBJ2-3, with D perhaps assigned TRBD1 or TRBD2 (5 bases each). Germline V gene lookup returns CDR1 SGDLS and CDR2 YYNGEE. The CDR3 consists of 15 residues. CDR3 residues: CVSSVGAGTTDTQYF. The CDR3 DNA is TGTGTCAGCAGCGTAGGAGCAGGGACGACAGATACGCAGTATTTT.

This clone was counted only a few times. CDR3 region: CASSETHPDTEAFF. For the CDR3, the DNA is TGTGCCAGCAGTGAAACCCACCCTGACACTGAAGCTTTCTTT. The V and J genes are TRBV25-1 and TRBJ1-1; unclear D gene. Between the trimmed V and J ends, which lost 2 bases and 3 bases, there was a span of 10 bases. CDR1 is MGHDK and CDR2 is SYGVNS in the germline V gene. The CDR3 totals 14 residues.

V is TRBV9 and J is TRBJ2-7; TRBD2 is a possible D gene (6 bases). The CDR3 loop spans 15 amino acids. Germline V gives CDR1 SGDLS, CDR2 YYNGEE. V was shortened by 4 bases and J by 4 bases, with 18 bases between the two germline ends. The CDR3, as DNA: TGTGCCAGCAGCCGGGGGACGGGCGAGGGTTACGAGCAGTACTTC. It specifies CASSRGTGEGYEQYF.

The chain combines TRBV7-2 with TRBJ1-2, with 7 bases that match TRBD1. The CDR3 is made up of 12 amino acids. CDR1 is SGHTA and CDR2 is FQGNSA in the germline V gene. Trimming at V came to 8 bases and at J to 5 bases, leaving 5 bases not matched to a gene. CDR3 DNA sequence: TGTGCCAGCGACCGGGACAGTTATGGCTACACCTTC. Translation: CASDRDSYGYTF.

The CDR3 region has the DNA TGTGCCAGCAGACTAACACGGAACACTGAAGCTTTCTTT. Translating gives CASRLTRNTEAFF. The rearrangement links TRBV27 to TRBJ1-1; D gene ambiguous. This CDR3 has 13 residues. Trimming stripped 6 bases from V and 1 base from J, with 9 bases between. Germline V gene lookup returns CDR1 MNHEY and CDR2 SMNVEV (reference sequence).

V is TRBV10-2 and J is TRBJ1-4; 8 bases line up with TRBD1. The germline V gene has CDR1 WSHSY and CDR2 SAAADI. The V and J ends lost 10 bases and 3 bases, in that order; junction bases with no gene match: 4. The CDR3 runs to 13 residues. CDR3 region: CATQGAANEKLFF. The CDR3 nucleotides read TGCGCCACCCAGGGGGCGGCTAATGAAAAACTGTTTTTT.

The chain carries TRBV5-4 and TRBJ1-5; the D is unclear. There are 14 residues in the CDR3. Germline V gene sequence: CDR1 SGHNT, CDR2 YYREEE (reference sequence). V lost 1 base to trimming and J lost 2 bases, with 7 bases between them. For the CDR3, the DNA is TGTGCCAGCAGCTTGAGTAGCCGCAATCAGCCCCAGCATTTT. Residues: CASSLSSRNQPQHF.

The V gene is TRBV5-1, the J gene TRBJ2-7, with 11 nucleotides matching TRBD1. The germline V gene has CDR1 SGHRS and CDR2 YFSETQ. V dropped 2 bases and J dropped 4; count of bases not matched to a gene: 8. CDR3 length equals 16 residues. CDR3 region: CASSFSYRDRGYEQYF. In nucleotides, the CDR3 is TGCGCCAGCAGCTTTAGTTATCGGGACAGGGGGTACGAGCAGTACTTC.

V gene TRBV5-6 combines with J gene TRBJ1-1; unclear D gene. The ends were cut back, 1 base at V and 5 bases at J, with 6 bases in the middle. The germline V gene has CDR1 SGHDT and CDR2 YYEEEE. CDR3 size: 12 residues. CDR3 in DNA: TGTGCCAGCAGCTTGAGGGTTACTGAAGCTTTCTTT. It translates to CASSLRVTEAFF.

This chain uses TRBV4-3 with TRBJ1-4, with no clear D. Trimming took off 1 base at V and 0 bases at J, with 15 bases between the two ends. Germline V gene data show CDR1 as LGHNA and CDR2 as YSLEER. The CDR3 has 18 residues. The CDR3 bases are TGCGCCAGCAGCCAAGCGGGGTCGGGAAAAACAACTAATGAAAAACTGTTTTTT. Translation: CASSQAGSGKTTNEKLFF.

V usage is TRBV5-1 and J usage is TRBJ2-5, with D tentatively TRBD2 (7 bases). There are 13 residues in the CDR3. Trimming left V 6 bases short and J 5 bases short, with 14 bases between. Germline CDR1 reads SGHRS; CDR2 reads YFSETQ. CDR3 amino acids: CASTTGGKETQYF. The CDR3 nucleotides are TGCGCCAGCACGACGGGGGGCAAGGAGACCCAGTACTTC.

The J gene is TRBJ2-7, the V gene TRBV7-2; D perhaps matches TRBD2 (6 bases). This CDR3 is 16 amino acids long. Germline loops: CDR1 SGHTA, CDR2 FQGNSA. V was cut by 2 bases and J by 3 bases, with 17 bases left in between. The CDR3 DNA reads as TGTGCCAGCAGCTTAACGGGGGTAGCAAGTGGCTACGAGCAGTACTTC. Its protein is CASSLTGVASGYEQYF.

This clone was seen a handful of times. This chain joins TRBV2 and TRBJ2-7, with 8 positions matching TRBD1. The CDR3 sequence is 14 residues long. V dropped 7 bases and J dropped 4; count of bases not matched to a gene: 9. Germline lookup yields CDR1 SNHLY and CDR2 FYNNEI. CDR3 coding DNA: TGTGCCAGCACCATCGGGACAGGAGTTTACGAGCAGTACTTC. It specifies CASTIGTGVYEQYF.

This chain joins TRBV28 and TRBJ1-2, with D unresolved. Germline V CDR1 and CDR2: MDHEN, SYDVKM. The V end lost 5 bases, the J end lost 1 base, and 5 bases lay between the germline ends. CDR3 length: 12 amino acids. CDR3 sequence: CASSKINYGYTF. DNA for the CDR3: TGTGCCAGCAGTAAAATTAACTATGGCTACACCTTC.

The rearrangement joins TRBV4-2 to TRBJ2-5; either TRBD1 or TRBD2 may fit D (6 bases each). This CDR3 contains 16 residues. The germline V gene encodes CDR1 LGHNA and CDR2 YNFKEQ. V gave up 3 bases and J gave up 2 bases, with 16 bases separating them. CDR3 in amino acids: CASSHSARRGQETQYF. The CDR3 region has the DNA TGTGCCAGCAGCCATTCAGCGCGGAGGGGGCAAGAGACCCAGTACTTC.

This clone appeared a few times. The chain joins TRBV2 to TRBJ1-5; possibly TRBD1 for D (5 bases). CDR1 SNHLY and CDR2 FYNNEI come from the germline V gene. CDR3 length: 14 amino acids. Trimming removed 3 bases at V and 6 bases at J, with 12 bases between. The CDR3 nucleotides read TGTGCCAGCAGTGAGGGCAGGGAGGGTCAGCCCCAGCATTTT. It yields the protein CASSEGREGQPQHF.

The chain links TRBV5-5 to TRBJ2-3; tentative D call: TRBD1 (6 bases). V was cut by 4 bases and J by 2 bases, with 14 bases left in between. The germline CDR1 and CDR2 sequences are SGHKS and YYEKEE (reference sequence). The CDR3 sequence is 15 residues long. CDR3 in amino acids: CASSPPTGSTDTQYF. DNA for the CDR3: TGTGCCAGCAGCCCCCCAACAGGGTCCACAGATACGCAGTATTTT.

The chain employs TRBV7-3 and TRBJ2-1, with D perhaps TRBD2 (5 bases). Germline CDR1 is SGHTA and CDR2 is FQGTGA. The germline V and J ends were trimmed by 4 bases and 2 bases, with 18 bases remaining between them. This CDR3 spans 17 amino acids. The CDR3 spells CASSSGLEAAPYNEQFF. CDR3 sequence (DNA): TGTGCCAGCAGCTCGGGCCTCGAAGCGGCCCCCTACAATGAGCAGTTCTTC.

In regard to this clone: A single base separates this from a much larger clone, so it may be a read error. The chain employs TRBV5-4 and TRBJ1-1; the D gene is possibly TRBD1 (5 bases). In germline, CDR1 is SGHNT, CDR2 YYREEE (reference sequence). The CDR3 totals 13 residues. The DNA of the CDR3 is TGTACCAGCAGCTCCGGACAGAACACTGAAGCTTTCTTT. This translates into CTSSSGQNTEAFF.

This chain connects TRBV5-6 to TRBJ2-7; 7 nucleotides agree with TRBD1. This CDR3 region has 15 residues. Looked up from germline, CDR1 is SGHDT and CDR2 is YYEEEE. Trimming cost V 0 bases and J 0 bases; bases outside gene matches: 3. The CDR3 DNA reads TGTGCCAGCAGCTTGGGGACAGGACCCTCCTACGAGCAGTACTTC. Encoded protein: CASSLGTGPSYEQYF.

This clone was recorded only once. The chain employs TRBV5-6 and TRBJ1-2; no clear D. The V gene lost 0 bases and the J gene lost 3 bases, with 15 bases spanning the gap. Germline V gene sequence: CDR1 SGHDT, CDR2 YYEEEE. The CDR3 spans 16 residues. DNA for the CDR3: TGTGCCAGCAGCTTGGCCATTGGGTATCGGGACTATGGCTACACCTTC. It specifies CASSLAIGYRDYGYTF.

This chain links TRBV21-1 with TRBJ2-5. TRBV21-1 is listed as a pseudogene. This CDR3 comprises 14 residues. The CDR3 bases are TGTGCCAGCAGCATTTGGGATACTCAAGAGACCCAGTACTTC. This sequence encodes CASSIWDTQETQYF.

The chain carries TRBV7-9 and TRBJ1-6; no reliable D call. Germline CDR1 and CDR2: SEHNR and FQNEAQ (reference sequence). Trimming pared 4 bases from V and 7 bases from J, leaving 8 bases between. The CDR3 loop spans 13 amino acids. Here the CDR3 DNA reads TGTGCCAGCAGCTCCGTTCCGAATTCACCCCTCCACTTT. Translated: CASSSVPNSPLHF. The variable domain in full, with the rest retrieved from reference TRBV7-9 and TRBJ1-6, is DTGVSQNPRHKITKRGQNVTFRCDPISEHNRLYWYRQTLGQGPEFLTYFQNEAQLEKSRLLSDRFSAERPKGSFSTLEIQRTEQGDSAMYLCASSSVPNSPLHFGNGTRLTVT.

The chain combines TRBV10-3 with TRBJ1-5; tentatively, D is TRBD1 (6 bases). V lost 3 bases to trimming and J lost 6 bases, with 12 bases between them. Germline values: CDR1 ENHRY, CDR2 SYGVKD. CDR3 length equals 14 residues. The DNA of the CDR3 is TGTGCCATCAGTGAAGGCTTAGGGGGTCAGCCCCAGCATTTT. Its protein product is CAISEGLGGQPQHF.

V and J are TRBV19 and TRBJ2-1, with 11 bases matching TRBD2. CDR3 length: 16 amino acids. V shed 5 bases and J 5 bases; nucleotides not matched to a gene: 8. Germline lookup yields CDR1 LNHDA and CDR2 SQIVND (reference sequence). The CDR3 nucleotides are TGTGCCAGTAGTCTCATGACTAGCGGGGTAAACAATGAGCAGTTCTTC. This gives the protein CASSLMTSGVNNEQFF.

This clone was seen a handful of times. The CDR3 here is CASSVAGGDEQYF. CDR3 in DNA: TGTGCCAGCAGCGTAGCTGGGGGCGACGAGCAGTACTTC. This chain uses TRBV9 with TRBJ2-7, with D possibly TRBD1 on 6 matching bases. Germline CDR1 is SGDLS and CDR2 is YYNGEE. The CDR3 is 13 residues long. V was pared by 0 bases and J by 5 bases, with 9 bases between.

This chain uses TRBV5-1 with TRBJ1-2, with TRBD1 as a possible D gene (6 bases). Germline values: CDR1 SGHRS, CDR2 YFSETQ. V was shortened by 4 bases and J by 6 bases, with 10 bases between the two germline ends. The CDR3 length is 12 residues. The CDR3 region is CASSPDRNGYTF. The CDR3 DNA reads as TGCGCCAGCAGCCCGGACAGAAATGGCTACACCTTC.

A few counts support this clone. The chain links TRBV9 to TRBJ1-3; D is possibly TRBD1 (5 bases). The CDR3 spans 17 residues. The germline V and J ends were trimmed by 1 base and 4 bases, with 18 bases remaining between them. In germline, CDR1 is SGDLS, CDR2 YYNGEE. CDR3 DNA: TGTGCCAGCAGCGTAAGTCCTCGGGGCGCGGGAGGAAACACCATATATTTT. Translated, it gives CASSVSPRGAGGNTIYF. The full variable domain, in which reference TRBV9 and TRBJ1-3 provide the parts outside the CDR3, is DSGVTQTPKHLITATGQRVTLRCSPRSGDLSVYWYQQSLDQGLQFLIQYYNGEERAKGNILERFSAQQFPDLHSELNLSSLELGDSALYFCASSVSPRGAGGNTIYFGEGSWLTVV.

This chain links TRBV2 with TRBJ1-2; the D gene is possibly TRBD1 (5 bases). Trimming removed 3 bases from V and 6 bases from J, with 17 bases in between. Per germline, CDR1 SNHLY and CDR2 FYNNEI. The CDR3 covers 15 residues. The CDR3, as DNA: TGTGCCAGCAGTGATTATGGAGGGGCGACGAATGGCTACACCTTC. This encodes CASSDYGGATNGYTF.

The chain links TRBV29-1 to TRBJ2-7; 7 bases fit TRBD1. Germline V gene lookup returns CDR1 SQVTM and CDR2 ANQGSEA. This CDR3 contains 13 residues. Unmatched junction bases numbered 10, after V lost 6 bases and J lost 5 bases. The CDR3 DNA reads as TGCAGCGTGATGACAGGGAAGTTCGACGAGCAGTACTTC. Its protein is CSVMTGKFDEQYF.

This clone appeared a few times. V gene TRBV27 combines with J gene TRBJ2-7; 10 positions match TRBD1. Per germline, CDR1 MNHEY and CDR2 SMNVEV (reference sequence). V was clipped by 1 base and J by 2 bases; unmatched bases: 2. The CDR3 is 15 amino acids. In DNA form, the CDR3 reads TGTGCCAGCAGTTTATGGGACAGGGGCCCCTACGAGCAGTACTTC. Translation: CASSLWDRGPYEQYF.

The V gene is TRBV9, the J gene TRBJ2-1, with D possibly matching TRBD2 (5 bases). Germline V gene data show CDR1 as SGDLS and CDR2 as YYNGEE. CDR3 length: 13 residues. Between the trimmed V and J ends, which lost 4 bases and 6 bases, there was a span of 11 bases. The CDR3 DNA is TGTGCCAGCAGCCCCGGGATGTCCAATGAGCAGTTCTTC. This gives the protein CASSPGMSNEQFF.